One sample yielded the 5 T cell receptor beta chains listed below, sequenced in a study of T cells after yellow fever vaccination. In TCRdb, the 5' RACE reads were re-called with MiXCR into one record per CDR3 protein. The profile shows hundreds of thousands of distinct CDR3 sequences, around a fifth of them singletons. The specimen comprised PBMCs, sampled approximately 20 days after the first yellow fever vaccination. These receptors were collected from a young man who received the YFV17D yellow fever vaccine.

The genes are TRBV12-3 or TRBV12-4 and TRBJ1-1, with no clear D. This CDR3 has 11 amino acids. V shed 5 bases and J shed 5 bases, with 6 bases lying between them. The CDR3 DNA reads as TGTGCCAGCAGTGCCAGGACTGAAGCTTTCTTT. Its protein is CASSARTEAFF.

This clonotype was detected only a few times. The chain is built from TRBV12-3 or TRBV12-4 and TRBJ2-1, with a tentative D call TRBD2 (6 bases). Trimming left V 7 bases short and J 8 bases short, with 18 bases between. The CDR3 length is 14 residues. This chain's CDR3 is CASTRNAGGDEQFF. CDR3 nucleotide sequence: TGTGCCAGCACCCGAAACGCGGGCGGGGATGAGCAGTTCTTC.

V and J are TRBV11-1 and TRBJ2-3; maybe TRBD1 (5 bases). CDR3 length equals 12 residues. V lost 5 bases, J lost 5 bases, and 8 bases lay in between. CDR1 and CDR2 from the germline V gene are SGHAT and FQDESV (reference sequence). In DNA, the CDR3 is TGTGCCAGCAGCCCAGGGAAAGATACGCAGTATTTT. It encodes CASSPGKDTQYF.

The chain links TRBV11-2 to TRBJ2-5, with TRBD2 matching 11 bases. J was trimmed by 5 bases and V by 5 bases; bases with no gene match: 10. The CDR3 sequence is 16 residues long. Germline CDR1 SGHAT, CDR2 FQNNGV. Here the CDR3 DNA reads TGTGCCAGCAGCCCCGGGGGACTAGCGGCTCCGGAGACCCAGTACTTC. Encoded protein: CASSPGGLAAPETQYF.

This clonotype was observed at least ten times. The chain couples TRBV5-1 to TRBJ1-1, with TRBD1 matching 11 bases. Germline trimming cut 0 bases from V and 7 bases from J; bases unmatched to any gene: 2. CDR1 is SGHRS and CDR2 is YFSETQ in the germline V gene. The CDR3 extends over 14 amino acids. As DNA, the CDR3 is TGCGCCAGCAGCTTGGCGGACAGGGGGCGTGAAGCTTTCTTT. Translation gives CASSLADRGREAFF.